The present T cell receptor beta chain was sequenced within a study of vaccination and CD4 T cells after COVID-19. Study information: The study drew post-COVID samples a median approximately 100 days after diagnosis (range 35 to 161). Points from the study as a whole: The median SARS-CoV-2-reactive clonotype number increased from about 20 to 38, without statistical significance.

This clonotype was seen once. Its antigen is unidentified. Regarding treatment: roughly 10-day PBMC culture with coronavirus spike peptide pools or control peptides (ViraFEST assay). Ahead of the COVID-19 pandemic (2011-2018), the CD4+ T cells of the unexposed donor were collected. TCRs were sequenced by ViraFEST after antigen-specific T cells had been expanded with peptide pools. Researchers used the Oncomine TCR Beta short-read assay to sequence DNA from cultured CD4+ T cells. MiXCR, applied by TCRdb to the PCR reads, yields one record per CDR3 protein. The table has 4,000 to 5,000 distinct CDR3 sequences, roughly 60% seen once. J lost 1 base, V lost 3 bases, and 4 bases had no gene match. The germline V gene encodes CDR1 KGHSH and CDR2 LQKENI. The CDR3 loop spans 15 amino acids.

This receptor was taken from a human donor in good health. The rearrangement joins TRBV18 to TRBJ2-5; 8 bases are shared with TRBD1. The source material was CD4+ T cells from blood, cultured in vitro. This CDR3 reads CASSPRTGPQETQYF. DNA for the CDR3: TGTGCCAGCTCACCCCGGACAGGGCCCCAAGAGACCCAGTACTTC.